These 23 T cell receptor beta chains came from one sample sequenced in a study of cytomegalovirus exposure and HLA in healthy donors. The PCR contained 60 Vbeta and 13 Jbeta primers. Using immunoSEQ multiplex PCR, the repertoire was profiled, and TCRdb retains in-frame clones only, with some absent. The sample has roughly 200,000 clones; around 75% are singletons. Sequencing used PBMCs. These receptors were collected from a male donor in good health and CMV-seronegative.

The CDR3, as DNA: TGTGCCAGCAGTAAGGGAGGGGGGCAACGGGCTGGCTACACCTTC. Encoded protein: CASSKGGGQRAGYTF. The rearrangement joins TRBV28 to TRBJ1-2; D might be TRBD1 (6 bases). The CDR3 consists of 15 residues. Germline V CDR1 and CDR2: MDHEN, SYDVKM. Trimming took 5 bases from V and 7 from J, leaving 20 bases between them.

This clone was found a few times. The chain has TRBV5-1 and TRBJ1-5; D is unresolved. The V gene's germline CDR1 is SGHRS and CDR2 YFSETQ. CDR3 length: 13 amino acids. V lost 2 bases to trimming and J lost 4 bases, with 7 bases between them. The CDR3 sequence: CASSFGRNQPQHF. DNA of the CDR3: TGCGCCAGCAGCTTTGGCAGGAATCAGCCCCAGCATTTT.

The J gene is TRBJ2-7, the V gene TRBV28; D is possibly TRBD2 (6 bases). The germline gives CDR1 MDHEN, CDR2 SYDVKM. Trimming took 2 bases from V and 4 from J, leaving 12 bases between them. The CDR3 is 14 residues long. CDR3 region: CASSLPGVGYEQYF. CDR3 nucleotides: TGTGCCAGCAGTTTACCGGGGGTGGGGTACGAGCAGTACTTC.

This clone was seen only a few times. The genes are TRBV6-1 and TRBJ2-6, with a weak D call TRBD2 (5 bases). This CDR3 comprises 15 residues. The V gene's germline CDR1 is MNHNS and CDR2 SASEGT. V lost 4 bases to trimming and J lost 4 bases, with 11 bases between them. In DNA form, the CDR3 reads TGTGCCAGCAGTGGGACTTTCACCGGGGCCAACGTCCTGACTTTC. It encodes CASSGTFTGANVLTF.

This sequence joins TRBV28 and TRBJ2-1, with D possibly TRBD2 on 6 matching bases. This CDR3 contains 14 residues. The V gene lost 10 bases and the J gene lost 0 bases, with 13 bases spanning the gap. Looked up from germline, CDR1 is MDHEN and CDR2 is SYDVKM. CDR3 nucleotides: TGTGCCACCGAAATAGCGGACTCCTACAATGAGCAGTTCTTC. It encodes CATEIADSYNEQFF.

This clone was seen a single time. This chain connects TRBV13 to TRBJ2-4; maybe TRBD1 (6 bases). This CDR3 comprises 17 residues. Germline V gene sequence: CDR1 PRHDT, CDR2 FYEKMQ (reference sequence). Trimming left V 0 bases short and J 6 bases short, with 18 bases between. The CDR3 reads CASSLGGWGTTGNIQYF. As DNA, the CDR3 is TGTGCCAGCAGCTTAGGGGGGTGGGGGACAACGGGAAACATTCAGTACTTC. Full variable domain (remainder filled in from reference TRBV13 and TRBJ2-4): AAGVIQSPRHLIKEKRETATLKCYPIPRHDTVYWYQQGPGQDPQFLISFYEKMQSDKGSIPDRFSAQQFSDYHSELNMSSLELGDSALYFCASSLGGWGTTGNIQYFGAGTRLSVL.

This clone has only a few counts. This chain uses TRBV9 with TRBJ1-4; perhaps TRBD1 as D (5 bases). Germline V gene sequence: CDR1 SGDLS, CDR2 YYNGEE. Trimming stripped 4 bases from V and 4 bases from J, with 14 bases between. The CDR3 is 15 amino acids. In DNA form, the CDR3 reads TGTGCCAGCAGCCCAGGAGGGACTTATAATGAAAAACTGTTTTTT. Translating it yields CASSPGGTYNEKLFF.

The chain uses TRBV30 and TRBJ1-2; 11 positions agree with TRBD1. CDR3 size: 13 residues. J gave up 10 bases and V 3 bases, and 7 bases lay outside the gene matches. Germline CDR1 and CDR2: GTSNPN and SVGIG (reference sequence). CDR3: CAWSRRDRGVYTF. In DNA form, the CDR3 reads TGTGCCTGGAGCCGCCGGGACAGGGGGGTCTACACCTTC.

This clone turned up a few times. CDR3 DNA sequence: TGCGCCAGCTCGACTAGCGGGAGTAGGTACGAGCAGTACTTC. The encoded protein is CASSTSGSRYEQYF. The J gene is TRBJ2-7, the V gene TRBV5-1; TRBD2 matches 12 bases. The CDR3 totals 14 residues. Looked up from germline, CDR1 is SGHRS and CDR2 is YFSETQ. V gave up 7 bases and J gave up 4 bases; unmatched junction bases: 6.

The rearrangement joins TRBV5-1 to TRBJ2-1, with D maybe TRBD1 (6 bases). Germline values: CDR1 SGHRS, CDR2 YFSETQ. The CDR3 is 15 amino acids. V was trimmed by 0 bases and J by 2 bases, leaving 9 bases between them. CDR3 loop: CASSLGRGTYNEQFF. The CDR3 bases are TGCGCCAGCAGCTTGGGCAGGGGAACCTACAATGAGCAGTTCTTC.

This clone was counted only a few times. The CDR3 region is CASSQDKGANTEAFF. CDR3 sequence (DNA): TGCGCCAGCAGCCAAGATAAGGGGGCGAACACTGAAGCTTTCTTT. The V gene is TRBV4-1, the J gene TRBJ1-1; 7 bases map to TRBD1. This CDR3 has 15 amino acids. With V trimmed by 0 bases and J by 1 base, 2 bases remained unmatched. Germline V gene sequence: CDR1 MGHRA, CDR2 YSYEKL.

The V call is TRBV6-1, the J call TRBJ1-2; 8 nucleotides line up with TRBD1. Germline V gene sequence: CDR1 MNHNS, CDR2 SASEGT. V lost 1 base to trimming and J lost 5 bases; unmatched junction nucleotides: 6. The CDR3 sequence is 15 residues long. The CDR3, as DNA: TGTGCCAGCAGTGAAGTTGAGACAGGGGTATATGGCTACACCTTC. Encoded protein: CASSEVETGVYGYTF.

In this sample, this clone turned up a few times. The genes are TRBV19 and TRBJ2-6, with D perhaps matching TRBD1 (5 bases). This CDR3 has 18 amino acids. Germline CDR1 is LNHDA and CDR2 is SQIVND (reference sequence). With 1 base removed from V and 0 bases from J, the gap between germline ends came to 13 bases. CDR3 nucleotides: TGTGCCAGTAGTATAGCTCACAGGTCCTTCTCTGGGGCCAACGTCCTGACTTTC. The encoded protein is CASSIAHRSFSGANVLTF.

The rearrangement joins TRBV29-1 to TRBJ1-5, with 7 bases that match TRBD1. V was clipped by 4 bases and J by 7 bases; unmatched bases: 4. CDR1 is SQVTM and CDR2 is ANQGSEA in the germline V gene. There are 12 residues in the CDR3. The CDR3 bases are TGCAGCGTTGGGACAGGCCAACAGCCCCAGCATTTT. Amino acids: CSVGTGQQPQHF.

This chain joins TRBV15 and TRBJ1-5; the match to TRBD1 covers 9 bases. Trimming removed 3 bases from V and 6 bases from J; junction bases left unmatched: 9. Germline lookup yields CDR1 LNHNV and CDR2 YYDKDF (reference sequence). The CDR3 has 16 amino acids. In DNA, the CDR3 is TGTGCCACCAGCAGCTCCGGGACAGGGTGGGGTCAGCCCCAGCATTTT. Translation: CATSSSGTGWGQPQHF.

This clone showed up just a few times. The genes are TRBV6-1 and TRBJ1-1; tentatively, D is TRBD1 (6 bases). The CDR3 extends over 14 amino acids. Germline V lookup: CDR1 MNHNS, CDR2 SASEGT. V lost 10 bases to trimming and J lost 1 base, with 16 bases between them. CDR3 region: CATMKRTANTEAFF. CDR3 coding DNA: TGTGCCACCATGAAAAGGACAGCGAACACTGAAGCTTTCTTT.

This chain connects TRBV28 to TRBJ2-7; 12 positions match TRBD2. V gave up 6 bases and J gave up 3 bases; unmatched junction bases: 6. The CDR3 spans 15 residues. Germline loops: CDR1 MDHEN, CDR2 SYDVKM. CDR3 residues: CASSFGTSGFYEQYF. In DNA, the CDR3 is TGTGCCAGCAGCTTTGGGACTAGCGGGTTCTACGAGCAGTACTTC. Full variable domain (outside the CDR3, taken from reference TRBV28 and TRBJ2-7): DVKVTQSSRYLVKRTGEKVFLECVQDMDHENMFWYRQDPGLGLRLIYFSYDVKMKEKGDIPEGYSVSREKKERFSLILESASTNQTSMYLCASSFGTSGFYEQYFGPGTRLTVT.

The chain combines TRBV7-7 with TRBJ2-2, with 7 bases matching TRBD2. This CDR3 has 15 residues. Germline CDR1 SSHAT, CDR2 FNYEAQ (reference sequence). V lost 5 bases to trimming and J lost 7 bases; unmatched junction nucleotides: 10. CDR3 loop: CASSQSSGINGELFF. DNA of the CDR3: TGTGCCAGCAGCCAATCCAGCGGGATAAACGGGGAGCTGTTTTTT.

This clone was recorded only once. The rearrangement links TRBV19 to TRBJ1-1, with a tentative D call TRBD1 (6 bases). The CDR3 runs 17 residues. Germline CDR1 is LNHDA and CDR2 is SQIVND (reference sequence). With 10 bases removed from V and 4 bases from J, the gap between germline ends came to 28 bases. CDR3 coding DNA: TGTGCCACCCGTCCCTTGGAGAGGGGGAAGGGGCCCACTGAAGCTTTCTTT. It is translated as CATRPLERGKGPTEAFF. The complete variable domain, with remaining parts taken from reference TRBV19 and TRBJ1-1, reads DGGITQSPKYLFRKEGQNVTLSCEQNLNHDAMYWYRQDPGQGLRLIYYSQIVNDFQKGDIAEGYSVSREKKESFPLTVTSAQKNPTAFYLCATRPLERGKGPTEAFFGQGTRLTVV.

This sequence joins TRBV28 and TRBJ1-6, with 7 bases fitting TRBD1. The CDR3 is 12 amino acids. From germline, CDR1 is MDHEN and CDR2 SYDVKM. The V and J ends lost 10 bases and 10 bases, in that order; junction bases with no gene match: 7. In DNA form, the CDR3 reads TGTGCCACCACAGGGGTCGGGTCACCCCTCCACTTT. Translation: CATTGVGSPLHF. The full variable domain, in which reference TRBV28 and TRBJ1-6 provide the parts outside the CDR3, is DVKVTQSSRYLVKRTGEKVFLECVQDMDHENMFWYRQDPGLGLRLIYFSYDVKMKEKGDIPEGYSVSREKKERFSLILESASTNQTSMYLCATTGVGSPLHFGNGTRLTVT.

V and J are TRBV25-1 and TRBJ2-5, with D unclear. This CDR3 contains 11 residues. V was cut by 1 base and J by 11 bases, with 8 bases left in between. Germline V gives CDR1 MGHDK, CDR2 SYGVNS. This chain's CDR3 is CASSESPGQYF. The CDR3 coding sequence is TGTGCCAGCAGTGAATCCCCCGGGCAGTACTTC. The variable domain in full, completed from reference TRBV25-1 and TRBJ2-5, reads EADIYQTPRYLVIGTGKKITLECSQTMGHDKMYWYQQDPGMELHLIHYSYGVNSTEKGDLSSESTVSRIRTEHFPLTLESARPSHTSQYLCASSESPGQYFGPGTRLLVL.

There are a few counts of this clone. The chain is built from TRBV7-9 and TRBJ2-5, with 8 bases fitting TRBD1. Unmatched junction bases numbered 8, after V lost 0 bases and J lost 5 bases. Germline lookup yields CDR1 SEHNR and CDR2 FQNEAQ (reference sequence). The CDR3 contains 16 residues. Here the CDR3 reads CASSLARDRLGETQYF. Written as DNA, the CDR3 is TGTGCCAGCAGCTTAGCGCGGGACAGGTTAGGGGAGACCCAGTACTTC. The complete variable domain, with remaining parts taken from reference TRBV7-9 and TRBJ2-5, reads DTGVSQNPRHKITKRGQNVTFRCDPISEHNRLYWYRQTLGQGPEFLTYFQNEAQLEKSRLLSDRFSAERPKGSFSTLEIQRTEQGDSAMYLCASSLARDRLGETQYFGPGTRLLVL.

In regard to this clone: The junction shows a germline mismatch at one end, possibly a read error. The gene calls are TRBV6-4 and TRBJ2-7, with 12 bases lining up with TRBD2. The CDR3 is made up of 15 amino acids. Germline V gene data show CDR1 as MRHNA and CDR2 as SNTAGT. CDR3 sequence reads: CASSYSSGGAYEQYF. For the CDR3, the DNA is TGTGCCAGCAGTTACTCTAGCGGGGGGGCCTACGAGCAGTACTTC.